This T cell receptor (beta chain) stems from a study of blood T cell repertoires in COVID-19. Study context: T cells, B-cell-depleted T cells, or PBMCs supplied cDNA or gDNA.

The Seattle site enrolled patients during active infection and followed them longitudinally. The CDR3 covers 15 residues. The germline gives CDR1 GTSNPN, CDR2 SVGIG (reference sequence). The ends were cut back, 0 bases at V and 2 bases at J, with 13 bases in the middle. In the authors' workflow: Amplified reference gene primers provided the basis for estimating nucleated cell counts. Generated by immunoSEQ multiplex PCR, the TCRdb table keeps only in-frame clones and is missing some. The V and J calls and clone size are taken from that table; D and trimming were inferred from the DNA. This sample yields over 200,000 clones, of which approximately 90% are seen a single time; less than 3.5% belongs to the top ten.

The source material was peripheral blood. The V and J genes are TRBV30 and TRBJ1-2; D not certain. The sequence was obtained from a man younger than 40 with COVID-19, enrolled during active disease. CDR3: CAWSVLYSLNYGYTF. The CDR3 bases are TGTGCCTGGAGTGTACTATACTCGCTGAACTATGGCTACACCTTC. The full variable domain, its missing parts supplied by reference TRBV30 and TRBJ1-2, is SQTIHQWPATLVQPVGSPLSLECTVEGTSNPNLYWYRQAAGRGLQLLFYSVGIGQISSEVPQNLSASRPQDRQFILSSKKLLLSDSGFYLCAWSVLYSLNYGYTFGSGTRLTVV.